The 8 T cell receptor beta chains below come from one sample, sequenced in a study of identical twins. TCRdb independently ran MiXCR on the 5' RACE reads; one entry per CDR3 protein. The sample lists 550,000 to 700,000 distinct CDR3 sequences; approximately 22% were seen once. Another study also made use of these data, one on T cells expressing NK-cell markers.

Sequencing was performed on PBMCs. The receptors were sampled from a woman under 30 in good health.

The rearrangement joins TRBV20-1 to TRBJ2-1; D call uncertain. The CDR3 is 17 residues long. V was clipped by 5 bases and J by 0 bases, with 20 bases between them. Germline V gene data show CDR1 as DFQATT and CDR2 as SNEGSKA (reference sequence). CDR3 protein: CSAPRTLRLGSYNEQFF. CDR3 bases: TGCAGTGCTCCCCGGACCCTTCGTCTGGGCTCCTACAATGAGCAGTTCTTC.

There are a few counts of this clonotype. The V and J genes are TRBV20-1 and TRBJ1-6, with D perhaps TRBD1 (5 bases). V lost 1 base and J lost 14, with 18 bases in between. CDR1 and CDR2 from the germline V gene are DFQATT and SNEGSKA (reference sequence). This CDR3 is built from 14 residues. CDR3 protein: CSARAGSRLSALHF. The CDR3 region has the DNA TGCAGTGCTAGAGCAGGGTCCAGACTGTCGGCCCTCCACTTT.

The genes are TRBV5-8 and TRBJ2-2; possibly TRBD1 or TRBD2 for D (6 bases each). Germline-derived CDR1 and CDR2 are SGHTS and YDEGEE. V lost 4 bases, J lost 5 bases, and 15 bases lay in between. The CDR3 totals 15 residues. The CDR3 sequence is CASSPRGQGTGELFF. The DNA of the CDR3 is TGTGCCAGCAGCCCGCGGGGTCAGGGGACCGGGGAGCTGTTTTTT.

This clonotype was observed many times. This chain uses TRBV3-1 with TRBJ2-4, with 12 bases identical to TRBD2. The CDR3 consists of 14 residues. Germline CDR1 and CDR2: LGHDT and YNNKEL (reference sequence). With V trimmed by 4 bases and J by 10 bases, 5 bases remained unmatched. CDR3 residues: CASSPIGTSGIQYF. As DNA, the CDR3 is TGTGCCAGCAGCCCCATTGGGACTAGCGGGATTCAGTACTTC.

This clonotype came up once. This may arise from a read error, as a much more abundant clone is one base away. This CDR3 is missing its conserved last phenylalanine or tryptophan, likely due to a read error. The chain recombines TRBV7-9 with TRBJ1-1, with D uncertain. There are 16 residues in the CDR3. Germline values: CDR1 SEHNR, CDR2 FQNEAQ (reference sequence). The V end lost 8 bases, the J end lost 5 bases, and 24 bases lay between the germline ends. In nucleotides, the CDR3 is TGTGCCAGCGGCTGGAGGAGGAGGGCTGGTGGAACTGAAGCTTTCTCT. This sequence encodes CASGWRRRAGGTEAFS.

The chain carries TRBV10-3 and TRBJ2-3, with TRBD2 matching over 8 bases. V was pared by 1 base and J by 3 bases, with 6 bases of the junction left unmatched. This CDR3 region has 16 residues. From germline, CDR1 is ENHRY and CDR2 SYGVKD. The CDR3 DNA reads as TGTGCCATCAGTGAGTACGGGGGGGCCGGGACAGATACGCAGTATTTT. Translated: CAISEYGGAGTDTQYF.

This clonotype was found a few times. The chain is built from TRBV5-5 and TRBJ2-7; D uncertain. Per germline, CDR1 SGHKS and CDR2 YYEKEE (reference sequence). V lost 0 bases, J lost 0 bases, and 10 bases lay in between. The CDR3 is 15 amino acids. Here the CDR3 DNA reads TGTGCCAGCAGCTTGGCCGGTTCTGCCTCCTACGAGCAGTACTTC. It specifies CASSLAGSASYEQYF.

This chain joins TRBV20-1 and TRBJ2-1, with D perhaps TRBD2 (6 bases). Trimming cost V 2 bases and J 1 base, with 12 bases left between them. This CDR3 comprises 15 residues. Germline CDR1 reads DFQATT; CDR2 reads SNEGSKA (reference sequence). The CDR3 region has the DNA TGCAGTGCTAGATTACGGGAGCGGTCCTACAATGAGCAGTTCTTC. Amino acids: CSARLRERSYNEQFF.